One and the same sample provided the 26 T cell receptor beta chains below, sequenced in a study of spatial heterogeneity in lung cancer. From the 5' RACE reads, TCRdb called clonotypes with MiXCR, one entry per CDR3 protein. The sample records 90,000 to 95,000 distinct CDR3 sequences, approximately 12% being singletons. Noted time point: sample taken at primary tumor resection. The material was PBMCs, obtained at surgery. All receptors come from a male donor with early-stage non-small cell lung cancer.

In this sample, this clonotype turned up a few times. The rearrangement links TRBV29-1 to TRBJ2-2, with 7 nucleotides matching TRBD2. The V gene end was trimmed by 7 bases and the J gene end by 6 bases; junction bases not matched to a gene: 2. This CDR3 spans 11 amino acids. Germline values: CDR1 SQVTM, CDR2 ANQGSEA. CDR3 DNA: TGCAGCGCTGGGAGGGCCGGGGAGCTGTTTTTT. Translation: CSAGRAGELFF.

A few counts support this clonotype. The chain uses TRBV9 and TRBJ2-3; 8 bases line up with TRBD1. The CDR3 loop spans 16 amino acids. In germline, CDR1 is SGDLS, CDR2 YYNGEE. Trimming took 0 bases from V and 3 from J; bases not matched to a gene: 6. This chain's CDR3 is CASSVGIGQGTDTQYF. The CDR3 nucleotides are TGTGCCAGCAGCGTAGGGATTGGACAGGGAACAGATACGCAGTATTTT.

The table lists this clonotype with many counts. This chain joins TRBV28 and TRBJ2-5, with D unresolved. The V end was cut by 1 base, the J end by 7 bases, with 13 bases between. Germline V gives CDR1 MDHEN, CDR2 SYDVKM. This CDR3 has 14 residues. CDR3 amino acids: CASSLSRTGWTQYF. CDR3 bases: TGTGCCAGCAGTTTATCCCGGACCGGTTGGACCCAGTACTTC.

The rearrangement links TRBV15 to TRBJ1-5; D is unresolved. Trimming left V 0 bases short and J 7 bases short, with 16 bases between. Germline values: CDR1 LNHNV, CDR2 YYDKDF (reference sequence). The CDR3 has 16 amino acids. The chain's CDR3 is CATSREASTLRQPQHF. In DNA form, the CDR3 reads TGTGCCACCAGCAGAGAGGCCAGCACCCTCCGGCAGCCCCAGCATTTT. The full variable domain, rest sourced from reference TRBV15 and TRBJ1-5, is DAMVIQNPRYQVTQFGKPVTLSCSQTLNHNVMYWYQQKSSQAPKLLFHYYDKDFNNEADTPDNFQSRRPNTSFCFLDIRSPGLGDTAMYLCATSREASTLRQPQHFGDGTRLSIL.

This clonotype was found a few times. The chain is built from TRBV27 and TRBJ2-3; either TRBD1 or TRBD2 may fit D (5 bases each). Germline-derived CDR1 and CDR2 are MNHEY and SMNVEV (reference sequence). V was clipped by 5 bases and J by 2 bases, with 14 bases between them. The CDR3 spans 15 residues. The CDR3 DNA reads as TGTGCCAGCAGTGGGGACGGGGCCTTCACAGATACGCAGTATTTT. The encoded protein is CASSGDGAFTDTQYF.

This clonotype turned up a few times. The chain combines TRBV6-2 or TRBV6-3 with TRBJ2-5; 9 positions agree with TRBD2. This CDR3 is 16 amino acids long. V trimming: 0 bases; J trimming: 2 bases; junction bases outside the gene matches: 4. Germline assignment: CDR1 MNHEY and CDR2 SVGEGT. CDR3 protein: CASSYSQTSGQETQYF. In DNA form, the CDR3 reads TGTGCCAGCAGTTACTCCCAGACTAGCGGTCAAGAGACCCAGTACTTC.

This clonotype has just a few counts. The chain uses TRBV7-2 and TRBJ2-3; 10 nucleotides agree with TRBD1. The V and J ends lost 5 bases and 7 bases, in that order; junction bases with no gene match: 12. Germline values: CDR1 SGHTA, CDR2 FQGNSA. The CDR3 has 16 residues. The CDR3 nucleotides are TGTGCCAGCAGCCAGCAGGTCGGGACAGGGGAATATACGCAGTATTTT. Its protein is CASSQQVGTGEYTQYF.

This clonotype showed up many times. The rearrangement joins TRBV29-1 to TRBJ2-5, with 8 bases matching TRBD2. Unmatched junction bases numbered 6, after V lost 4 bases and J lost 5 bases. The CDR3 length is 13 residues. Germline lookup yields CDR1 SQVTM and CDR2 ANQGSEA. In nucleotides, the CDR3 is TGCAGCGTTGCGGTAGCGGGAAGGGAGACCCAGTACTTC. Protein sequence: CSVAVAGRETQYF. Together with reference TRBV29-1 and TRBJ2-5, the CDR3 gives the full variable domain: SAVISQKPSRDICQRGTSLTIQCQVDSQVTMMFWYRQQPGQSLTLIATANQGSEATYESGFVIDKFPISRPNLTFSTLTVSNMSPEDSSIYLCSVAVAGRETQYFGPGTRLLVL.

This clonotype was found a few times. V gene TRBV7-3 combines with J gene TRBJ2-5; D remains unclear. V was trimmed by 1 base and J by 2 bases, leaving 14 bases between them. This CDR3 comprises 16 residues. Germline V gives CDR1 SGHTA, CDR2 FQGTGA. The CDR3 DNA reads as TGTGCCAGCAGCTTAATAGGCCAGACATCACAAGAGACCCAGTACTTC. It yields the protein CASSLIGQTSQETQYF. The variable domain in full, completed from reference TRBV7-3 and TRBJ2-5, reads GAGVSQTPSNKVTEKGKYVELRCDPISGHTALYWYRQSLGQGPEFLIYFQGTGAADDSGLPNDRFFAVRPEGSVSTLKIQRTERGDSAVYLCASSLIGQTSQETQYFGPGTRLLVL.

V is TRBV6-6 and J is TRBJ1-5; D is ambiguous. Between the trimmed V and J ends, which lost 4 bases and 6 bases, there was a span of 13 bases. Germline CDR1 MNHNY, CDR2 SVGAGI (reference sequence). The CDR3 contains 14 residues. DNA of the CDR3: TGTGCCAGCAGTTCCCCGTTAAGGCCTCAGCCCCAGCATTTT. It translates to CASSSPLRPQPQHF.

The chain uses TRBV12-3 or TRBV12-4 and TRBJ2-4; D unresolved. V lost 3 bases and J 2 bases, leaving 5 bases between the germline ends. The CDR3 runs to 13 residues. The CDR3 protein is CASSFVPKNIQYF. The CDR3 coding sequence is TGTGCCAGCAGTTTTGTCCCCAAAAACATTCAGTACTTC.

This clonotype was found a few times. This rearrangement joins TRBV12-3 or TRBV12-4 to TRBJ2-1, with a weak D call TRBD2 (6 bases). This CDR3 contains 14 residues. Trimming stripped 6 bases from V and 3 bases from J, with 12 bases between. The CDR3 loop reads CASSPGGSYNEQFF. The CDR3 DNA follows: TGTGCCAGCAGCCCCGGGGGAAGCTACAATGAGCAGTTCTTC.

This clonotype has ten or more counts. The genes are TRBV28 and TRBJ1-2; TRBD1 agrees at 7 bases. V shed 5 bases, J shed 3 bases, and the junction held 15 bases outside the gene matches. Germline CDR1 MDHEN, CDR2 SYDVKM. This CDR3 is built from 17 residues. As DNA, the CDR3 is TGTGCCAGCAGTCCAGGGGGAGGACAGCTAACCTACTATGGCTACACCTTC. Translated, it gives CASSPGGGQLTYYGYTF.

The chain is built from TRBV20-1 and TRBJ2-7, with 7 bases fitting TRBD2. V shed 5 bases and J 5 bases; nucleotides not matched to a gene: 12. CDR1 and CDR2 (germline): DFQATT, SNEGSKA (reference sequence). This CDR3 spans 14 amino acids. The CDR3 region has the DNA TGCAGTGCTGGAGGAGGGAGCGGGACGGACGAGCAGTACTTC. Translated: CSAGGGSGTDEQYF.

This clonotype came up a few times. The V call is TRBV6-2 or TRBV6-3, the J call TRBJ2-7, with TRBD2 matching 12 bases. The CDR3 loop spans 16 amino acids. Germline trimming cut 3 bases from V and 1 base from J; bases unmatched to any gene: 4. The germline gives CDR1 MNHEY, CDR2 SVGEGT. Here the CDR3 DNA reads TGTGCCAGCAGTTATAGACTAGCGGGAGCTTCCTACGAGCAGTACTTC. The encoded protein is CASSYRLAGASYEQYF.

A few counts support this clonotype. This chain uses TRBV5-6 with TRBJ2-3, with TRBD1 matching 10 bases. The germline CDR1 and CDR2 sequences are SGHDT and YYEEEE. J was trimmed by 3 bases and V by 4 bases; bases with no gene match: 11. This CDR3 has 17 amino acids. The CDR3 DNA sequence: TGTGCCAGCAGCCGTAAGACAGGGGGCGCTTCAACAGATACGCAGTATTTT. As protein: CASSRKTGGASTDTQYF.

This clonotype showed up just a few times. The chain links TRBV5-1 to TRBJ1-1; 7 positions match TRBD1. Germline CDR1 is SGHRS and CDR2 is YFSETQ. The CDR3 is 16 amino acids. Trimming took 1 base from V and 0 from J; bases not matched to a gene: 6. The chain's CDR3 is CASSLTTGQLNTEAFF. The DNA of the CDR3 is TGCGCCAGCAGCTTGACTACGGGACAGCTGAACACTGAAGCTTTCTTT.

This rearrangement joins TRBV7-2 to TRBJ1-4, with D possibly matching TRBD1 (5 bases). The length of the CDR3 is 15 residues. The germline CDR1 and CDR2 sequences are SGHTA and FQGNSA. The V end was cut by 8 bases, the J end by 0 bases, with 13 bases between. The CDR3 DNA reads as TGTGCCAGCTCAAACAGACAGTCAACTAATGAAAAACTGTTTTTT. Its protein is CASSNRQSTNEKLFF.

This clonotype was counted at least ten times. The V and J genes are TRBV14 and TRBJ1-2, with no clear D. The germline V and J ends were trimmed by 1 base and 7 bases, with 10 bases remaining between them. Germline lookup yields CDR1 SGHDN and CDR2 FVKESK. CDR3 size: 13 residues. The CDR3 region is CASSQGQIGGYTF. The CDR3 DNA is TGTGCCAGCAGCCAAGGTCAAATCGGTGGCTACACCTTC. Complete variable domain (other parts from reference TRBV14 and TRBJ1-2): EAGVTQFPSHSVIEKGQTVTLRCDPISGHDNLYWYRRVMGKEIKFLLHFVKESKQDESGMPNNRFLAERTGGTYSTLKVQPAELEDSGVYFCASSQGQIGGYTFGSGTRLTVV.

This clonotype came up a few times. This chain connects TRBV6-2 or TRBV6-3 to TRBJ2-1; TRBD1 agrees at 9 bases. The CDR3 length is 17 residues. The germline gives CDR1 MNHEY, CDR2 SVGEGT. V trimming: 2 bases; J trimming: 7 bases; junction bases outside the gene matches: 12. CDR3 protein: CASSYAGSGTGWNEQFF. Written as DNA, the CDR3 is TGTGCCAGCAGTTACGCAGGCTCCGGGACAGGGTGGAATGAGCAGTTCTTC.

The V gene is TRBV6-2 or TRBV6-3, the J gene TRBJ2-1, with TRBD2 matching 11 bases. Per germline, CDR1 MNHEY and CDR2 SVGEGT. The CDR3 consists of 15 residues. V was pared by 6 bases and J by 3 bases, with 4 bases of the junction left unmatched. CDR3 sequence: CASRPSGGRYNEQFF. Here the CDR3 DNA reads TGTGCCAGCAGACCTAGCGGGGGGCGCTACAATGAGCAGTTCTTC.

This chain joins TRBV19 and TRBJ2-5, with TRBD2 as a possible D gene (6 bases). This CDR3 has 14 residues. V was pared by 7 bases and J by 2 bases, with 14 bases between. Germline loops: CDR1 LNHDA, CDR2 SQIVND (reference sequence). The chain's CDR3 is CASKEPGDQETQYF. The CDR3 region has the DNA TGTGCCAGTAAAGAGCCGGGAGATCAAGAGACCCAGTACTTC.

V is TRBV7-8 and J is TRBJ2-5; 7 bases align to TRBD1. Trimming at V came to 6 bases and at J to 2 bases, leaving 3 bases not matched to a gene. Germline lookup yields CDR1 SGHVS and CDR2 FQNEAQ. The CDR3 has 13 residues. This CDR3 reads CASSGTAQETQYF. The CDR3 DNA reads TGTGCCAGCAGTGGGACAGCGCAAGAGACCCAGTACTTC.

The CDR3 loop is CASSRGRPGYTF. The CDR3, as DNA: TGTGCCAGCAGTCGGGGACGCCCAGGCTACACCTTC. This chain links TRBV28 with TRBJ1-2; maybe TRBD1 (5 bases). The germline CDR1 and CDR2 sequences are MDHEN and SYDVKM. Trimming removed 5 bases at V and 8 bases at J, with 12 bases between. The CDR3 loop spans 12 amino acids.

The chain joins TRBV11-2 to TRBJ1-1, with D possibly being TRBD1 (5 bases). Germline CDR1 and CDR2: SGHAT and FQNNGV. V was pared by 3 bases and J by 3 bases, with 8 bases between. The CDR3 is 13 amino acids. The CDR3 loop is CASSLGEDTEAFF. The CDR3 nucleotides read TGTGCCAGCAGCTTGGGGGAGGACACTGAAGCTTTCTTT.

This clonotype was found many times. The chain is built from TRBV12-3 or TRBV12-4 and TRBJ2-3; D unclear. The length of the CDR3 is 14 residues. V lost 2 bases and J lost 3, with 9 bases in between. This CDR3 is CASSLSPLTDTQYF. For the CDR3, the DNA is TGTGCCAGCAGTTTAAGCCCCCTTACAGATACGCAGTATTTT.